This is a list of T cell receptor beta chains from one sample in a study of cytomegalovirus exposure and HLA in healthy donors. Profiling relied on immunoSEQ multiplex PCR, and the TCRdb table lists in-frame clones only, not all of them. The sample holds 250,000 or so clones, more than 75% seen once. What was sequenced was PBMCs. Every receptor here comes from a human donor in good health. CDR3s include the opening cysteine and the closing phenylalanine or tryptophan. A D gene is named only where the DNA matches it firmly. Clone size, where shown, is once, few, many, or a class for clones that have expanded.

size,V,D,J,CDR3,DNA
-,TRBV2,-,TRBJ2-1,CASRVERLNNEQFF,TGTGCCAGCCGGGTGGAGCGATTGAACAATGAGCAGTTCTTC
-,TRBV6-1,-,TRBJ2-5,CASSELGGRMVTQYF,TGTGCCAGCAGCGAGCTGGGCGGGCGTATGGTGACCCAGTACTTC
-,TRBV20-1,-,TRBJ2-3,CSARAADTQYF,TGCAGTGCTAGAGCGGCAGATACGCAGTATTTT
-,TRBV21-1,-,TRBJ2-1,CASTGTRYNEQFF,TGTGCCAGCACCGGGACTAGATACAATGAGCAGTTCTTC
-,TRBV10-3,TRBD1,TRBJ1-1,CAISESLLGTGGTRNTEAFF,TGTGCCATCAGTGAGTCTCTCCTCGGGACAGGGGGAACTAGGAACACTGAAGCTTTCTTT
-,TRBV9,-,TRBJ1-1,CASSVGFGENTEAFF,TGTGCCAGCAGCGTAGGTTTCGGAGAGAACACTGAAGCTTTCTTT
-,TRBV27,-,TRBJ2-7,CASGGGAGVTYEQYF,TGTGCCAGCGGGGGAGGAGCGGGCGTAACCTACGAGCAGTACTTC
-,TRBV2,-,TRBJ1-5,CAAARGSNQPQHF,TGTGCCGCGGCGCGAGGGAGCAATCAGCCCCAGCATTTT
-,TRBV10-3,TRBD2,TRBJ2-1,CAIRTSRTSGMRSYNEQFF,TGTGCCATCAGGACGAGCCGGACTAGCGGAATGCGCTCCTACAATGAGCAGTTCTTC
-,TRBV27,-,TRBJ2-6,CASSLWAGGANVLTF,TGTGCCAGCAGTCTGTGGGCTGGTGGGGCCAACGTCCTGACTTTC
-,TRBV5-5,TRBD2,TRBJ2-7,CASSSEGAGGSSYEQYF,TGTGCCAGCAGCTCCGAGGGAGCGGGAGGATCCTCCTACGAGCAGTACTTC
few,TRBV15,-,TRBJ2-3,CATSRTGITYSTDTQYF,TGTGCCACCAGCCGGACCGGGATTACTTATAGCACAGATACGCAGTATTTT
once,TRBV6-5,-,TRBJ2-7,CASSRATQGYEQYF,TGTGCCAGCAGTCGAGCAACTCAGGGTTACGAGCAGTACTTC
-,TRBV19,-,TRBJ1-2,CASSMRGSHYGYTF,TGTGCCAGTAGTATGAGGGGGAGTCACTATGGCTACACCTTC
few,TRBV19,-,TRBJ2-3,CASSARGSAQGWTDTQYF,TGTGCCAGTAGTGCCCGAGGCTCGGCCCAGGGGTGGACAGATACGCAGTATTTT
-,TRBV7-9,TRBD2,TRBJ2-3,CASSPGWEGVTDTQYF,TGTGCCAGCAGCCCCGGATGGGAGGGCGTCACAGATACGCAGTATTTT
-,TRBV7-9,TRBD2,TRBJ2-1,CASSRVGAGAYNEQFF,TGTGCCAGCAGTCGGGTGGGAGCGGGGGCTTACAATGAGCAGTTCTTC
-,TRBV11-1,-,TRBJ1-2,CASSTVFDNGYTF,TGTGCCAGCAGCACGGTTTTTGACAATGGCTACACCTTC
-,TRBV6-5,-,TRBJ1-2,CASSYSQDRSLYGYTF,TGTGCCAGCAGTTACTCCCAAGACAGGAGCCTCTATGGCTACACCTTC
-,TRBV15,-,TRBJ2-4,CATSRDSPRKNIQYF,TGTGCCACCAGCAGAGATAGCCCTAGAAAAAACATTCAGTACTTC
-,TRBV7-9,-,TRBJ2-2,CASGLEGLAANTGELFF,TGTGCCAGCGGCTTAGAGGGGTTAGCGGCGAACACCGGGGAGCTGTTTTTT
-,TRBV7-6,-,TRBJ2-7,CASSLRGMEKQYF,TGTGCCAGCAGCTTAAGAGGAATGGAAAAGCAGTACTTC
-,TRBV7-5,-,TRBJ2-5,CARSLRGETQYF,TGTGCCAGAAGCTTGAGGGGGGAGACCCAGTACTTC
-,TRBV7-2,TRBD1,TRBJ2-6,CASSPWDRGLGANVLTF,TGTGCCAGCAGCCCTTGGGACAGGGGGCTTGGGGCCAACGTCCTGACTTTC
once,TRBV2,TRBD1,TRBJ1-4,CASTQDRVNEKLFF,TGTGCCAGCACTCAAGACAGGGTTAATGAAAAACTGTTTTTT
-,TRBV7-3,-,TRBJ2-6,CASSPGSGANVLTF,TGTGCCAGCAGCCCAGGCTCTGGGGCCAACGTCCTGACTTTC
once,TRBV7-8,-,TRBJ1-3,CASSPSSGNTIYF,TGTGCCAGCAGTCCCAGCTCTGGAAACACCATATATTTT
few,TRBV7-6,-,TRBJ2-1,CASSVRGRTYSYNEQFF,TGTGCCAGCAGCGTACGCGGGCGGACCTACTCCTACAATGAGCAGTTCTTC
few,TRBV27,-,TRBJ2-7,CARGHQSSYEQYF,TGTGCCCGGGGACATCAGAGCTCCTACGAGCAGTACTTC
-,TRBV29-1,TRBD2,TRBJ2-3,CSVVRGRGALNTDTQYF,TGCAGCGTTGTTCGCGGGAGAGGTGCGTTGAACACAGATACGCAGTATTTT
-,TRBV2,TRBD1,TRBJ2-7,CASRWDRASYEQYF,TGTGCCAGCAGGTGGGACAGGGCATCCTACGAGCAGTACTTC
-,TRBV19,-,TRBJ2-7,CASSRRTGGAYEQYF,TGTGCCAGTAGTAGGAGGACAGGAGGGGCCTACGAGCAGTACTTC
-,TRBV19,TRBD2,TRBJ2-1,CASSTKLAGGYNEQFF,TGTGCCAGTAGTACTAAACTAGCGGGGGGGTACAATGAGCAGTTCTTC
-,TRBV6-5,-,TRBJ2-7,CASSLSTGPYEQYF,TGTGCCAGCTCCCTGTCGACAGGCCCCTACGAGCAGTACTTC
-,TRBV11-2,-,TRBJ1-1,CATNEGSAVNTEAFF,TGTGCCACCAACGAAGGGAGCGCGGTCAACACTGAAGCTTTCTTT
-,TRBV19,TRBD1,TRBJ1-3,CASSPRQGRRGNTIYF,TGTGCCAGTAGTCCTCGACAGGGGCGTCGTGGAAACACCATATATTTT
-,TRBV21-1,-,TRBJ1-2,CASTRTGIISNYGYTF,TGTGCCAGCACCCGGACAGGGATTATATCTAACTATGGCTACACCTTC
once,TRBV6-1,TRBD2,TRBJ2-5,CASSGSRLGGQETQYF,TGTGCCAGCAGTGGGTCCCGTTTGGGGGGGCAAGAGACCCAGTACTTC
-,TRBV7-9,-,TRBJ1-1,CASSYPGQLNTEAFF,TGTGCCAGCAGCTACCCTGGACAGTTAAACACTGAAGCTTTCTTT
-,TRBV18,TRBD1,TRBJ2-7,CASSPYRGDEQYF,TGTGCCAGCTCACCATACAGGGGGGACGAGCAGTACTTC
once,TRBV29-1,-,TRBJ2-7,CSVVNIAYEQYF,TGCAGCGTTGTGAACATCGCCTACGAGCAGTACTTC
-,TRBV27,TRBD2,TRBJ2-1,CASSLLAGGSSEQFF,TGTGCCAGCAGTTTGTTAGCGGGAGGATCTAGTGAGCAGTTCTTC
-,TRBV11-3,-,TRBJ2-1,CASSLGGEQFF,TGTGCCAGCAGCTTGGGGGGTGAGCAGTTCTTC
-,TRBV9,TRBD2,TRBJ2-3,CASSGWTSGTDTQYF,TGTGCCAGCAGCGGATGGACTAGTGGAACAGATACGCAGTATTTT
few,TRBV21-1,-,TRBJ2-3,CASSKVLRNRLAGAADTQYF,TGTGCCAGCAGCAAGGTCTTAAGAAACCGACTAGCGGGAGCGGCAGATACGCAGTATTTT
-,TRBV10-3,TRBD2,TRBJ2-1,CAISESLAGSSYNEQFF,TGTGCCATCAGTGAGTCGCTAGCGGGGAGCTCCTACAATGAGCAGTTCTTC
-,TRBV6-6,-,TRBJ2-1,CASSYVPGLEQFF,TGTGCCAGCAGTTACGTCCCGGGACTGGAGCAGTTCTTC
-,TRBV10-1,-,TRBJ2-1,CASSESVTAYNEQFF,TGCGCCAGCAGTGAGTCTGTGACAGCCTACAATGAGCAGTTCTTC
once,TRBV29-1,TRBD2,TRBJ2-2,CSVEADLAGKMNTGELFF,TGCAGCGTTGAAGCCGACCTAGCGGGAAAGATGAACACCGGGGAGCTGTTTTTT
-,TRBV15,-,TRBJ1-1,CATSRSTGHWTEAFF,TGTGCCACCAGCAGATCCACAGGTCATTGGACTGAAGCTTTCTTT
-,TRBV4-1,-,TRBJ2-7,CASSQAGPYEQYF,TGCGCCAGCAGCCAAGCAGGGCCCTACGAGCAGTACTTC